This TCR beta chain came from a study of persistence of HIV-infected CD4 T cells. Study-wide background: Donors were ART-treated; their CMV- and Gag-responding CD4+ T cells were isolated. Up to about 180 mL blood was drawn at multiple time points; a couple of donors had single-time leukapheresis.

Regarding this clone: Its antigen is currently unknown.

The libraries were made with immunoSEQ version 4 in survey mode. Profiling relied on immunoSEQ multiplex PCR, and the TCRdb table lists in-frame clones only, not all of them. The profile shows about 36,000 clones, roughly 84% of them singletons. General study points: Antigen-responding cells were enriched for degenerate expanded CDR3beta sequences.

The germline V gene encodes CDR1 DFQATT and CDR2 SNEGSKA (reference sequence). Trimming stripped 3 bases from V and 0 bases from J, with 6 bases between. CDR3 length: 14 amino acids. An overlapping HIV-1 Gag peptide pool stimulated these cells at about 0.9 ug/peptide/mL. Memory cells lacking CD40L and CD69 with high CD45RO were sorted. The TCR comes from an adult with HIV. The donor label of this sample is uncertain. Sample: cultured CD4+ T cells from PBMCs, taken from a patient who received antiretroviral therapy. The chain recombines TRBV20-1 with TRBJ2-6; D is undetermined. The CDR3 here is CSASVGSGANVLTF. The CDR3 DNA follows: TGCAGTGCTAGTGTGGGCTCTGGGGCCAACGTCCTGACTTTC.